Included here is one TCR beta chain sequence, with context. Produced via immunoSEQ multiplex PCR; TCRdb's table is partial and in-frame only. The sample includes more than 250,000 clones, around 89% seen only once; the top ten take roughly 6.1%. The sample belongs to a study of blood T cell repertoires in COVID-19. Study-level information: The study drew acute and convalescent COVID-19 samples from the United States, Italy and Spain.

Germline loops: CDR1 KGHSH, CDR2 LQKENI. The J segment lost 4 bases and the V segment lost 3 bases, leaving 4 bases of the junction unmatched. The CDR3 has 15 amino acids. The V call is TRBV18, the J call TRBJ2-3, with 10 nucleotides matching TRBD1. This TCR derives from a woman between 45 and 65 years old with COVID-19, enrolled during active disease. What was sequenced was peripheral blood. In DNA, the CDR3 is TGTGCCAGCTCACCGGGACAGGGGACCGCAGATACGCAGTATTTT. Its translation is CASSPGQGTADTQYF.